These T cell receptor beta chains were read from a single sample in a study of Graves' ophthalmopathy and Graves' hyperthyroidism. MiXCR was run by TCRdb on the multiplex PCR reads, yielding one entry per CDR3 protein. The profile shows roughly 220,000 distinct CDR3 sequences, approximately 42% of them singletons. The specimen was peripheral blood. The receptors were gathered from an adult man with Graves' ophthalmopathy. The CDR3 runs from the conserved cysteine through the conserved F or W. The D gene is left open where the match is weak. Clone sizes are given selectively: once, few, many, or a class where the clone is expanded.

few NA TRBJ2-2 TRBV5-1 CASSFTPTGELFF TGTGCCAGCAGCTTTACCCCCACCGGGGAGCTGTTTTTT
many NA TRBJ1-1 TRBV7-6 CASSLKQGAEAFF TGTGCCAGCAGCTTAAAGCAGGGAGCTGAAGCTTTCTTT
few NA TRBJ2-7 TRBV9 CASSTAGLAYEQYF TGTGCCAGCAGTACAGCGGGTTTAGCCTACGAGCAGTACTTC
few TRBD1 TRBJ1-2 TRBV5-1 CASSGDGQGRGGYTF TGCGCCAGCAGCGGAGATGGACAGGGACGCGGTGGCTACACCTTC
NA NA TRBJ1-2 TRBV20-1 CSARVQGSSGYTF TGCAGTGCTAGAGTTCAGGGTTCTAGTGGCTACACCTTC
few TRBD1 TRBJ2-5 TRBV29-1 CSAGTGGMETQYF TGCAGCGCCGGGACAGGGGGGATGGAGACCCAGTACTTC
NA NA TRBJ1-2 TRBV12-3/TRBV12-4 CASSFGPGPRGYTF TGTGCCAGCAGCTTTGGGCCGGGGCCCAGGGGCTACACCTTC
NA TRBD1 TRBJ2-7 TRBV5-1 CASSLGGTGIYEQYF TGCGCCAGCAGCTTGGGTGGGACAGGGATCTACGAGCAGTACTTC
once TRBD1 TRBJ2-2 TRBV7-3 CASSLVGTGGRGELLF TGTGCCAGCAGCTTAGTCGGGACAGGCGGTCGCGGGGAGCTGCTTTTT
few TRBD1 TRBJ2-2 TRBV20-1 CSARDRRGLGSGELFF TGCAGTGCTAGAGATCGTAGGGGGCTAGGGTCTGGGGAGCTGTTTTTT
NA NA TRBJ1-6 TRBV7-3 CASSLSGDNSPLHF TGTGCCAGCAGCTTGTCAGGAGATAATTCACCCCTCCACTTT
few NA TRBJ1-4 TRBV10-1 CASSPGQNEKLFF TGCGCCAGCTCCCCGGGCCAAAATGAAAAACTGTTTTTT
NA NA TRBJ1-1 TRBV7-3 CASSLRHENTEAFF TGTGCCAGCAGCTTAAGACATGAGAACACTGAAGCTTTCTTT
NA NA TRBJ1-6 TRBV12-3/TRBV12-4 CASSPGQPSSYNSPLHF TGTGCCAGCAGCCCCGGACAGCCGAGCTCCTATAATTCACCCCTCCACTTT